The T cell receptor (beta chain) described here comes from a study of blood T cell repertoires in COVID-19. About the research overall: Samples came from the United States, Italy and Spain, spanning acute and convalescent COVID-19. From T cells, B-cell-depleted T cells, or PBMCs came the material, which was cDNA or gDNA.

Original processing methods: Amplifying reference gene primers gave estimates of nucleated cell counts. TCRdb keeps only in-frame clones here, not all; method: immunoSEQ multiplex PCR. V, J and clone size are taken as reported in that table, and D and trimming were inferred from the DNA itself. The sample has around 250,000 clones, about 84% seen once. This CDR3 comprises 14 residues. The V and J ends lost 3 bases and 4 bases respectively, with 13 bases between them. Germline V gives CDR1 SNHLY, CDR2 FYNNEI. Sequences were obtained from peripheral blood. The gene calls are TRBV2 and TRBJ2-7; D perhaps matches TRBD1 (7 bases). This receptor was taken from an elderly man with acute or convalescent COVID-19. CDR3: CASSDRTGGYEQYF. In DNA form, the CDR3 reads TGTGCCAGCAGTGACCGGACAGGAGGGTACGAGCAGTACTTC.